The 25 T cell receptor beta chains below were found in one sample sequenced in a study of PD-1 blockade in classical Hodgkin lymphoma. The sample's time point: newly diagnosed, previously untreated cHL patient sample. Measured with immunoSEQ multiplex PCR; TCRdb has only the in-frame clones, and not every one. Of some 28,000 clones listed, approximately 90% are singletons. The sample comprised peripheral blood mononuclear cells (PBMCs). These receptors came from a human donor with classical Hodgkin lymphoma.

This chain joins TRBV6-6 and TRBJ1-1; 7 bases line up with TRBD1. Germline V gene data show CDR1 as MNHNY and CDR2 as SVGAGI (reference sequence). The CDR3 sequence is 14 residues long. The V segment lost 5 bases and the J segment 0 bases; nucleotides outside the gene matches: 3. The CDR3 protein is CASSTTGLNTEAFF. In nucleotides, the CDR3 is TGTGCCAGCAGTACGACAGGGTTGAACACTGAAGCTTTCTTT.

In DNA form, the CDR3 reads TGCGCCAGCAGCTTGAGGCCCCAGGGGGCCTTGAACACTGAAGCTTTCTTT. It specifies CASSLRPQGALNTEAFF. The chain recombines TRBV5-1 with TRBJ1-1; 8 positions match TRBD1. Trimming removed 1 base from V and 0 bases from J; junction bases left unmatched: 8. CDR1 SGHRS and CDR2 YFSETQ come from the germline V gene. The CDR3 contains 17 residues.

The chain joins TRBV19 to TRBJ2-2; D perhaps matches TRBD1 (6 bases). The ends were cut back, 3 bases at V and 3 bases at J, with 17 bases in the middle. Looked up from germline, CDR1 is LNHDA and CDR2 is SQIVND (reference sequence). There are 17 residues in the CDR3. The CDR3 here is CASSIGTGQGYTGELFF. The CDR3 region has the DNA TGTGCCAGTAGTATTGGGACCGGCCAGGGGTACACCGGGGAGCTGTTTTTT.

This chain joins TRBV2 and TRBJ2-1; TRBD2 might be the D (6 bases). The CDR3 spans 15 residues. CDR1 SNHLY and CDR2 FYNNEI come from the germline V gene. V lost 4 bases, J lost 0 bases, and 10 bases lay in between. The CDR3 loop reads CASSGEVSSYNEQFF. The CDR3 DNA sequence: TGTGCCAGCAGTGGGGAGGTTAGCTCCTACAATGAGCAGTTCTTC.

The chain combines TRBV6-5 with TRBJ1-2; D is perhaps TRBD1 (5 bases). V was clipped by 0 bases and J by 8 bases, with 10 bases between them. CDR3 size: 13 residues. Germline CDR1 MNHEY, CDR2 SVGAGI. The CDR3 sequence is CASSYSRRGGYTF. In nucleotides, the CDR3 is TGTGCCAGCAGTTACTCGAGGCGGGGCGGCTACACCTTC.

This chain links TRBV6-5 with TRBJ2-3; TRBD2 might be the D (6 bases). The CDR3 has 15 amino acids. Germline CDR1 MNHEY, CDR2 SVGAGI. V lost 2 bases and J 7 bases, leaving 16 bases between the germline ends. The CDR3 spells CASSYGLAFLNTQYF. The CDR3 DNA reads as TGTGCCAGCAGTTACGGGCTAGCGTTCTTGAATACGCAGTATTTT.

The CDR3 loop reads CAWQGVSGNTIYF. The CDR3 bases are TGTGCCTGGCAGGGGGTATCTGGAAACACCATATATTTT. This sequence joins TRBV30 and TRBJ1-3, with 7 nucleotides matching TRBD1. V was pared by 5 bases and J by 1 base, with 2 bases of the junction left unmatched. This CDR3 is 13 amino acids long. CDR1 is GTSNPN, CDR2 SVGIG, per germline (reference sequence).

Note on this clone: One junction end does not reproduce the germline sequence, and a read error may be involved. The rearrangement uses TRBV6-5 and TRBJ1-2; tentative D call: TRBD1 (5 bases). The germline CDR1 and CDR2 sequences are MNHEY and SVGAGI. The CDR3 covers 14 residues. The CDR3 region is CVSREALGADGYTF. The CDR3 coding sequence is TGTGTCAGCAGAGAAGCGTTAGGGGCTGACGGCTACACCTTC.

This chain connects TRBV7-2 to TRBJ2-3; TRBD1 matches at 7 bases. The V gene end was trimmed by 4 bases and the J gene end by 0 bases; junction bases not matched to a gene: 4. CDR3 size: 15 residues. Germline V CDR1 and CDR2: SGHTA, FQGNSA. The CDR3 DNA sequence: TGTGCCAGCAGCTCTAGGGGGCTGAGCACAGATACGCAGTATTTT. It encodes CASSSRGLSTDTQYF. Full variable domain (missing parts from reference TRBV7-2 and TRBJ2-3): GAGVSQSPSNKVTEKGKDVELRCDPISGHTALYWYRQSLGQGLEFLIYFQGNSAPDKSGLPSDRFSAERTGGSVSTLTIQRTQQEDSAVYLCASSSRGLSTDTQYFGPGTRLTVL.

The chain couples TRBV5-1 to TRBJ2-3; tentative D call: TRBD2 (6 bases). Germline loops: CDR1 SGHRS, CDR2 YFSETQ. With 3 bases removed from V and 2 bases from J, the gap between germline ends came to 10 bases. This CDR3 is built from 14 residues. The CDR3 region is CASSSGLLTDTQYF. The CDR3 region has the DNA TGCGCCAGCAGCTCGGGACTTCTCACAGATACGCAGTATTTT.

This chain connects TRBV7-2 to TRBJ2-2; the match to TRBD2 covers 7 bases. CDR1 is SGHTA, CDR2 FQGNSA, per germline. V shed 5 bases, J shed 10 bases, and the junction held 16 bases outside the gene matches. The length of the CDR3 is 16 residues. The CDR3 coding sequence is TGTGCCAGCAGCCTGCAGTTAGGGGAGGGCCTTAAGGAGCTGTTTTTT. Amino acids: CASSLQLGEGLKELFF.

V and J are TRBV5-6 and TRBJ1-3; 10 bases align to TRBD1. Germline trimming cut 4 bases from V and 4 bases from J; bases unmatched to any gene: 8. Germline loops: CDR1 SGHDT, CDR2 YYEEEE. This CDR3 region has 16 residues. Here the CDR3 DNA reads TGTGCCAGCAGCCCCGGGACAGGGGTGCAAGGAAACACCATATATTTT. It yields the protein CASSPGTGVQGNTIYF.

V is TRBV28 and J is TRBJ2-4; 9 bases are a match to TRBD2. Germline V gene sequence: CDR1 MDHEN, CDR2 SYDVKM. The CDR3 contains 15 residues. The V and J ends lost 0 bases and 4 bases, in that order; junction bases with no gene match: 1. The CDR3 DNA reads TGTGCCAGCAGTTTATGGACTAGCGGAAAAAACATTCAGTACTTC. Its protein is CASSLWTSGKNIQYF.

This clone was recorded only once. The genes are TRBV29-1 and TRBJ2-3; D might be TRBD2 (5 bases). The ends were cut back, 4 bases at V and 6 bases at J, with 5 bases in the middle. This CDR3 is built from 10 residues. Germline loops: CDR1 SQVTM, CDR2 ANQGSEA. The CDR3 spells CSVGTDTQYF. In DNA, the CDR3 is TGCAGCGTTGGGACTGATACGCAGTATTTT.

The J gene is TRBJ2-3, the V gene TRBV30; D is unresolved. This CDR3 is 15 amino acids long. The germline CDR1 and CDR2 sequences are GTSNPN and SVGIG (reference sequence). V gave up 3 bases and J gave up 0 bases, with 13 bases separating them. The CDR3 here is CAWRHKQTSTDTQYF. The CDR3 coding sequence is TGTGCCTGGAGACATAAGCAGACTAGCACAGATACGCAGTATTTT.

As DNA, the CDR3 is TGTGCCATCAGTGAGTCGGGGCTGGGTTACAATGAGCAGTTCTTC. This translates into CAISESGLGYNEQFF. V is TRBV10-3 and J is TRBJ2-1; TRBD1 might be the D (5 bases). The CDR3 sequence is 15 residues long. V was pared by 0 bases and J by 4 bases, with 10 bases between. From germline, CDR1 is ENHRY and CDR2 SYGVKD.

The rearrangement links TRBV29-1 to TRBJ2-7, with 11 bases matching TRBD1. J gave up 3 bases and V 4 bases, and 5 bases lay outside the gene matches. The CDR3 has 14 residues. The germline V gene encodes CDR1 SQVTM and CDR2 ANQGSEA. CDR3 nucleotides: TGCAGCGTTGGTTTTGGGACAGGGGGCTACGAGCAGTACTTC. Translation gives CSVGFGTGGYEQYF.

The gene calls are TRBV28 and TRBJ1-2, with 9 bases aligning to TRBD1. After removal of 5 bases from V and 3 bases from J, the junction contained 10 bases not matched to a gene. The CDR3 is 16 residues long. Germline assignment: CDR1 MDHEN and CDR2 SYDVKM. The CDR3 DNA follows: TGTGCCAGCAGTCCAGGTGGGGACAGGGCCTACTATGGCTACACCTTC. Protein: CASSPGGDRAYYGYTF.

V gene TRBV28 combines with J gene TRBJ1-5, with D tentatively TRBD1 (6 bases). Trimming left V 5 bases short and J 5 bases short, with 13 bases between. The CDR3 extends over 14 amino acids. Germline CDR1 reads MDHEN; CDR2 reads SYDVKM. CDR3 nucleotides: TGTGCCAGCAGTCCGTCGGGGGGGCATCAGCCCCAGCATTTT. Translating it yields CASSPSGGHQPQHF.

The chain uses TRBV9 and TRBJ1-5; no definite D call. V shed 0 bases and J shed 6 bases, with 13 bases lying between them. Per germline, CDR1 SGDLS and CDR2 YYNGEE. The CDR3 contains 15 residues. CDR3 DNA: TGTGCCAGCAGCGTAGATGCGGGAAAGGGTCAGCCCCAGCATTTT. This encodes CASSVDAGKGQPQHF.

The table lists this clone with a count of one. The J gene is TRBJ2-3, the V gene TRBV6-5, with 9 bases aligning to TRBD1. Trimming took 10 bases from V and 2 from J; bases not matched to a gene: 7. This CDR3 spans 14 amino acids. Germline V CDR1 and CDR2: MNHEY, SVGAGI. The CDR3 nucleotides read TGTGCCACCAGGGACAGGGACACCACAGATACGCAGTATTTT. Translating it yields CATRDRDTTDTQYF.

This clone was seen just once. The V call is TRBV4-3, the J call TRBJ2-7; D remains ambiguous. The ends were cut back, 3 bases at V and 4 bases at J, with 10 bases in the middle. This CDR3 has 13 amino acids. The germline V gene encodes CDR1 LGHNA and CDR2 YSLEER. CDR3 sequence reads: CASSHSTAYEQYF. The CDR3 DNA reads TGCGCCAGCAGCCACTCCACAGCGTACGAGCAGTACTTC.

The V gene is TRBV19, the J gene TRBJ2-3; 8 bases match TRBD1. Per the germline V gene, CDR1 is LNHDA and CDR2 is SQIVND (reference sequence). The CDR3 totals 16 residues. The junction had 12 bases not matched to a gene; V was cut back by 5 bases and J by 5 bases. The CDR3 reads CASSRQGAGGQDTQYF. In DNA, the CDR3 is TGTGCCAGTAGTCGCCAGGGGGCAGGGGGCCAAGATACGCAGTATTTT.

Concerning this clone: Its ends do not fully match the called genes, so a read error is possible. CDR3 in amino acids: CASSVVYQETQYF. CDR3 coding DNA: TGTGCCAGCAGTGTTGTTTACCAGGAGACCCAGTACTTC. The V call is TRBV6-1, the J call TRBJ2-5; D is undetermined. Germline CDR1 and CDR2: MNHNS and SASEGT. This CDR3 region has 13 residues.

This chain joins TRBV5-4 and TRBJ2-4; TRBD2 matches 12 bases. The V and J ends lost 1 base and 7 bases, in that order; junction bases with no gene match: 9. The length of the CDR3 is 17 residues. Germline V CDR1 and CDR2: SGHNT, YYREEE (reference sequence). CDR3 nucleotide sequence: TGTGCCAGCAGCTTGATGTCTAGCGGGAGGGCTGGGAACATTCAGTACTTC. It specifies CASSLMSSGRAGNIQYF.